This TCR beta chain is from a study of CD8 T cells in ankylosing spondylitis. This CDR3 is built from 15 residues. In germline, CDR1 is MNHNS, CDR2 SASEGT. V was trimmed by 0 bases and J by 1 base, leaving 9 bases between them. TCRdb reprocessed the 5' RACE reads with MiXCR, giving one entry per CDR3 protein. Altogether about 350,000 distinct CDR3 sequences are present, 20% to 25% being singletons, with the ten largest covering about an eighth. Overall study findings and caveats: Blood from ankylosing spondylitis patients appeared to carry a characteristic eight-variant TCR beta motif. From matched ankylosing spondylitis synovial fluid, disease-linked clones were reportedly recovered at significantly enriched levels.

As regards this clonotype: The antigen is unknown.

The rearrangement uses TRBV6-1 and TRBJ1-1; D is perhaps TRBD1 (6 bases). This TCR derives from a male donor with ankylosing spondylitis or in good health (not recorded which). The sequenced sample was blood, either unsorted or a sorted T cell fraction (not recorded which). The CDR3 reads CASSEAWTENTEAFF. DNA of the CDR3: TGTGCCAGCAGTGAAGCCTGGACAGAGAACACTGAAGCTTTCTTT.